These 21 T cell receptor beta chains share one sample of origin, sequenced in a study of cytomegalovirus exposure and HLA in healthy donors. The PCR used 60 Vbeta and 13 Jbeta primers. Sequencing used immunoSEQ multiplex PCR; TCRdb keeps in-frame clones, though not all of them. The sample holds under 200,000 clones, roughly 13% seen once. The sample consisted of PBMCs. The receptors shown here come from a man aged 45-65 years in good health and CMV-seropositive.

In its sample, this clone was seen a few times. The chain joins TRBV9 to TRBJ2-3, with TRBD1 as a possible D gene (5 bases). V gave up 4 bases and J gave up 3 bases, with 9 bases separating them. The CDR3 sequence is 13 residues long. Germline V gene lookup returns CDR1 SGDLS and CDR2 YYNGEE. The CDR3 bases are TGTGCCAGCAGCTTTCGACAGACAGATACGCAGTATTTT. Its protein product is CASSFRQTDTQYF.

This clone showed up just a few times. The rearrangement joins TRBV9 to TRBJ2-5; D is ambiguous. The CDR3 loop spans 14 amino acids. Trimming shortened V by 0 bases and J by 5 bases, and 11 bases separated the two germline ends. Germline V lookup: CDR1 SGDLS, CDR2 YYNGEE. CDR3 protein: CASSVATSAETQYF. The CDR3 nucleotides read TGTGCCAGCAGCGTAGCTACCTCCGCGGAGACCCAGTACTTC.

This clone was detected a few times. The chain carries TRBV15 and TRBJ2-3; 7 bases agree with TRBD2. Germline V gives CDR1 LNHNV, CDR2 YYDKDF (reference sequence). The ends lost 8 bases at V and 0 bases at J; junction bases unmatched: 5. This CDR3 spans 14 amino acids. The CDR3 DNA sequence: TGTGCCACCGGGTGGCGGGGGAGCACAGATACGCAGTATTTT. Residues: CATGWRGSTDTQYF. The full variable domain, with the rest looked up from reference TRBV15 and TRBJ2-3, is DAMVIQNPRYQVTQFGKPVTLSCSQTLNHNVMYWYQQKSSQAPKLLFHYYDKDFNNEADTPDNFQSRRPNTSFCFLDIRSPGLGDTAMYLCATGWRGSTDTQYFGPGTRLTVL.

The CDR3 nucleotides are TGTGCCAGCAGCTTAACCGCCGGGGGGGAAGAGACCCAGTACTTC. It is translated as CASSLTAGGEETQYF. This rearrangement joins TRBV11-3 to TRBJ2-5, with 8 positions matching TRBD2. This CDR3 spans 15 amino acids. Germline CDR1 is SGHNT and CDR2 is YENEEA. After removal of 2 bases from V and 3 bases from J, the junction contained 5 bases not matched to a gene.

The chain recombines TRBV12-5 with TRBJ2-5, with D possibly matching TRBD1 (7 bases). V lost 4 bases and J lost 4, with 19 bases in between. CDR1 and CDR2 (germline): LGHNT, FRNRAP. This CDR3 is built from 16 residues. The CDR3 DNA sequence: TGTGCTAGTGGTTCGGCAGGGGGGACCCGGGGAGAGACCCAGTACTTC. Translation gives CASGSAGGTRGETQYF.

This sequence joins TRBV5-4 and TRBJ1-6; 7 positions match TRBD1. The CDR3 is made up of 15 amino acids. CDR1 and CDR2 (germline): SGHNT, YYREEE (reference sequence). V shed 5 bases and J 7 bases; nucleotides not matched to a gene: 9. CDR3 amino acids: CASSPSTGENSPLHF. DNA for the CDR3: TGTGCCAGCAGTCCCTCCACAGGGGAGAATTCACCCCTCCACTTT.

Only a few counts were recorded for this clone. The V gene is TRBV5-1, the J gene TRBJ1-1; D ambiguous. Trimming shortened V by 0 bases and J by 0 bases, and 6 bases separated the two germline ends. This CDR3 contains 14 residues. In germline, CDR1 is SGHRS, CDR2 YFSETQ. The CDR3 coding sequence is TGCGCCAGCAGCTTGGCCGGGATGAACACTGAAGCTTTCTTT. As protein: CASSLAGMNTEAFF.

This clone was detected only a few times. This chain uses TRBV5-6 with TRBJ1-2, with TRBD1 matching 8 bases. CDR1 SGHDT and CDR2 YYEEEE come from the germline V gene. Trimming took 4 bases from V and 8 from J; bases not matched to a gene: 13. The CDR3 runs 15 residues. The DNA for the CDR3 is TGTGCCAGCAGCGCCCGGGACAGGCTTTCTATCGGCTACACCTTC. Protein sequence: CASSARDRLSIGYTF.

The chain joins TRBV10-2 to TRBJ2-4; tentatively, D is TRBD1 (6 bases). Germline V gene data show CDR1 as WSHSY and CDR2 as SAAADI. This CDR3 spans 14 amino acids. Trimming removed 6 bases at V and 0 bases at J, with 9 bases between. CDR3 protein: CASRGTPAKNIQYF. The DNA of the CDR3 is TGCGCCAGCAGGGGGACACCAGCCAAAAACATTCAGTACTTC.

This chain connects TRBV11-3 to TRBJ2-3; weak D call: TRBD1 (6 bases). CDR3 length: 15 residues. From germline, CDR1 is SGHNT and CDR2 YENEEA. The germline V and J ends were trimmed by 1 base and 2 bases, with 10 bases remaining between them. The CDR3 sequence is CASSLGTEFTDTQYF. In nucleotides, the CDR3 is TGTGCCAGCAGCTTAGGGACAGAATTCACAGATACGCAGTATTTT.

This clone was counted between two and nine times. V is TRBV7-9 and J is TRBJ2-1; a weak D match, TRBD1 (6 bases). Trimming stripped 10 bases from V and 0 bases from J, with 10 bases between. The CDR3 extends over 13 amino acids. Germline V gives CDR1 SEHNR, CDR2 FQNEAQ (reference sequence). This chain's CDR3 is CAKADSSYNEQFF. The CDR3 DNA follows: TGTGCCAAGGCGGACAGCTCCTACAATGAGCAGTTCTTC.

This clone showed up just a few times. The chain has TRBV7-2 and TRBJ2-2; 7 positions match TRBD2. J was trimmed by 4 bases and V by 5 bases; bases with no gene match: 10. This CDR3 has 16 amino acids. Germline V gene lookup returns CDR1 SGHTA and CDR2 FQGNSA. Here the CDR3 DNA reads TGTGCCAGCAGCCTGGAAAGGCGGGGGTTCACCGGGGAGCTGTTTTTT. Its translation is CASSLERRGFTGELFF.

In its sample, this clone was seen a few times. Here the CDR3 reads CASSSFAKRGVTDTQYF. As DNA, the CDR3 is TGCGCCAGCAGCTCGTTCGCGAAGCGGGGTGTTACAGATACGCAGTATTTT. The genes are TRBV4-3 and TRBJ2-3; TRBD2 matches 7 bases. This CDR3 spans 17 amino acids. The germline V gene encodes CDR1 LGHNA and CDR2 YSLEER. V gave up 5 bases and J gave up 3 bases; unmatched junction bases: 14.

This sequence joins TRBV6-5 and TRBJ2-1; D is possibly TRBD1 (6 bases). Trimming cost V 7 bases and J 6 bases, with 13 bases left between them. This CDR3 comprises 13 residues. Germline CDR1 reads MNHEY; CDR2 reads SVGAGI. The CDR3 protein is CASTLQGTNEQFF. CDR3 nucleotides: TGTGCCAGCACCCTACAGGGTACCAATGAGCAGTTCTTC.

This clone was seen only a few times. V usage is TRBV29-1 and J usage is TRBJ1-1; the D is unclear. Trimming pared 7 bases from V and 0 bases from J, leaving 18 bases between. CDR3 size: 15 residues. Germline-derived CDR1 and CDR2 are SQVTM and ANQGSEA. The CDR3 sequence: CSGSRATTLNTEAFF. The CDR3 bases are TGCAGCGGGAGCCGAGCCACGACCCTGAACACTGAAGCTTTCTTT.

The chain is built from TRBV19 and TRBJ1-5, with a weak D call TRBD1 (6 bases). Germline V gene lookup returns CDR1 LNHDA and CDR2 SQIVND (reference sequence). This CDR3 has 14 residues. Trimming removed 6 bases from V and 0 bases from J, with 9 bases in between. The CDR3 sequence: CASRGGYSNQPQHF. The CDR3 nucleotides read TGTGCCAGTAGAGGGGGATATAGCAATCAGCCCCAGCATTTT.

This clone was detected a few times. V and J are TRBV7-2 and TRBJ2-7; possibly TRBD1 for D (5 bases). The V end lost 0 bases, the J end lost 5 bases, and 8 bases lay between the germline ends. The CDR3 loop spans 13 amino acids. Germline values: CDR1 SGHTA, CDR2 FQGNSA. The CDR3 nucleotides are TGTGCCAGCAGCTTAGCCAGGGAAAACGAGCAGTACGTC. As protein: CASSLARENEQYV.

The rearrangement links TRBV15 to TRBJ1-1; 9 nucleotides line up with TRBD1. V lost 1 base and J lost 5; bases outside the gene matches: 11. Per germline, CDR1 LNHNV and CDR2 YYDKDF (reference sequence). The CDR3 length is 17 residues. The DNA for the CDR3 is TGTGCCACCAGCAGAGCCCTCTCGGACAGGGGTAAAACTGAAGCTTTCTTT. Residues: CATSRALSDRGKTEAFF.

This clone was seen a few times. The chain is built from TRBV4-1 and TRBJ1-2; D perhaps matches TRBD1 (5 bases). Germline V gene sequence: CDR1 MGHRA, CDR2 YSYEKL. The CDR3 loop spans 15 amino acids. Trimming removed 0 bases from V and 2 bases from J, with 10 bases in between. As DNA, the CDR3 is TGCGCCAGCAGCCAAGATGTTTCAGGGAACTATGGCTACACCTTC. It encodes CASSQDVSGNYGYTF.

This clone was detected only a few times. The V gene is TRBV18, the J gene TRBJ2-7, with D possibly TRBD2 on 6 matching bases. Germline V gives CDR1 KGHSH, CDR2 LQKENI. This CDR3 spans 15 amino acids. Trimming shortened V by 2 bases and J by 8 bases, and 19 bases separated the two germline ends. The CDR3, as DNA: TGTGCCAGCTCACCAAAGGAAACTAGCCTTACGCAGCAGTACGTC. Translating gives CASSPKETSLTQQYV.

This clone was seen a few times. J is TRBJ1-1 and V is TRBV15, with TRBD1 matching over 9 bases. Trimming took 4 bases from V and 5 from J; bases not matched to a gene: 2. Germline V gene lookup returns CDR1 LNHNV and CDR2 YYDKDF (reference sequence). The CDR3 totals 13 residues. DNA of the CDR3: TGTGCCACCAGCATTGACAGGGGGACTGAAGCTTTCTTT. Its protein product is CATSIDRGTEAFF.